Listed below are T cell receptor beta chains from one sample, sequenced in a study of blood T cell repertoires in COVID-19. Here immunoSEQ multiplex PCR was the method, and the copy in TCRdb shows in-frame clones only, minus some. The table includes 300,000 to 350,000 clones, about 90% detected once. Sequenced: peripheral blood. The receptor source for this set is a man between 18 and 35 years old with active or convalescent COVID-19. Each CDR3 is given with its conserved first and last residue. A D gene is named only where the DNA matches it firmly. Some rows have no size entry. The others give once, few or many, or a class for an expanded clone.

d_call	clone_size	j_call	v_call	cdr3_nt	cdr3_aa
NA	NA	TRBJ2-7	TRBV4-3	TGCGCCAGCAGCCAAGATTTAGGGGTGGGGGAGCAGTACTTC	CASSQDLGVGEQYF
NA	NA	TRBJ2-5	TRBV25-1	TGTGCCAGCAGTAGTGGTGGGAGAGCTCAAGAGACCCAGTACTTC	CASSSGGRAQETQYF
TRBD1	NA	TRBJ2-1	TRBV28	TGTGCCAGCAGTTCGTTCATGGGACAGGGGCACTATGAGCAGTTCTTC	CASSSFMGQGHYEQFF
TRBD1	NA	TRBJ1-1	TRBV29-1	TGCAGCGTGGGAGACAGGGGCCACACTGAAGCTTTCTTT	CSVGDRGHTEAFF
TRBD1	NA	TRBJ1-2	TRBV5-1	TGCGCCAGCAGACCCGGGACAGACTATGGCTACACCTTC	CASRPGTDYGYTF
NA	once	TRBJ2-7	TRBV5-1	TGCGCCAGCAGACTCCGTGGGGCCGCGGGGTACGAGCAGTACTTC	CASRLRGAAGYEQYF
TRBD2	NA	TRBJ2-7	TRBV10-3	TGTGCCACCCGAACTAGCGGGAGGACCTACGAGCAGTACTTC	CATRTSGRTYEQYF
TRBD2	NA	TRBJ2-7	TRBV28	TGTGCCAGCGAAGGGACTAGCGGGAGGGATTCCTACGAGCAGTACTTC	CASEGTSGRDSYEQYF
NA	few	TRBJ1-2	TRBV24-1	TGTGCCACCAGTGATCCCGAACGGGGCTACACCTTC	CATSDPERGYTF
NA	once	TRBJ2-7	TRBV27	TGTGCCAGCAGTCTAACAGGTCTCGGCGAGCAGTACTTC	CASSLTGLGEQYF
TRBD2	NA	TRBJ2-7	TRBV11-2	TGTGCCAGCAGCTTTTTAGCGGGAGCCTACGAGCAGTACTTC	CASSFLAGAYEQYF
NA	few	TRBJ1-2	TRBV7-9	TGTGCCAGCAGCGGGACAAACTATGGCTACACCTTC	CASSGTNYGYTF
NA	NA	TRBJ2-1	TRBV5-1	TGCGCCAGCAGCGACAATTACAATGAGCAGTTCTTC	CASSDNYNEQFF
TRBD1	NA	TRBJ1-3	TRBV5-6	TGTGCCAGCAGCCTGACAGGGATCTCTGGAAACACCATATATTTT	CASSLTGISGNTIYF
NA	NA	TRBJ2-3	TRBV5-1	TGCGCCAGCAGCTTCGGGACACTCAGCACAGATACGCAGTATTTT	CASSFGTLSTDTQYF
NA	NA	TRBJ1-1	TRBV5-1	TGCGCCAGCAGCAGCTTGGGGGCAGGGGTAGTCTCTGAAGCTTTCTTT	CASSSLGAGVVSEAFF
TRBD2	NA	TRBJ2-1	TRBV5-1	TGCGCCAGCAGCCGGCTAGCGGTGGATGAGCAGTTCTTC	CASSRLAVDEQFF
TRBD1	NA	TRBJ1-2	TRBV14	TGTGCCAGCAGCCAAGACGGGACAGGGAGTGTCTACACCTTC	CASSQDGTGSVYTF
TRBD1	NA	TRBJ2-1	TRBV11-2	TGTGCCAGCAGCCCAGGGGGCAACTACAATGAGCAGTTCTTC	CASSPGGNYNEQFF
NA	NA	TRBJ1-1	TRBV11-2	TGTGCCAGCAGCTTACGAAGGGGTATGAACACTGAAGCTTTCTTT	CASSLRRGMNTEAFF
NA	NA	TRBJ1-1	TRBV5-1	TGCGCCAGCGCATTGGGGCCGATGAACACTGAAGCTTTCTTT	CASALGPMNTEAFF
NA	few	TRBJ1-6	TRBV25-1	TGTGCCAGCAGTCCAGCGTCGGGGGATTCACCCCTCCACTTT	CASSPASGDSPLHF
NA	NA	TRBJ2-1	TRBV29-1	TGCAGCGTTTACCAGGGAACGGACAATGAGCAGTTCTTC	CSVYQGTDNEQFF
NA	NA	TRBJ2-2	TRBV3-1/TRBV3-2	TGTGCCAGCAGCCAAGCGTCAGGTATCGGGGAGCTGTTTTTT	CASSQASGIGELFF
TRBD1	NA	TRBJ2-3	TRBV7-9	TGTGCCAGCCTGACAGGGACGAGCACAGATACGCAGTATTTT	CASLTGTSTDTQYF
NA	NA	TRBJ1-1	TRBV27	TGTGCCAGCAGTTTCTTCGGACAAGGGTTGAACACTGAAGCTTTCTTT	CASSFFGQGLNTEAFF
NA	NA	TRBJ1-6	TRBV7-2	TGTGCCAGCAGCGTGACCGGGGCTAGGGGGTCACCCCTCCACTTT	CASSVTGARGSPLHF
NA	NA	TRBJ1-1	TRBV5-1	TGCGCCAGCAGAGCGGGAGTTGAAGCTTTCTTT	CASRAGVEAFF
NA	NA	TRBJ1-5	TRBV2	TGTGCGGGGGGGGTGAGCAATCAGCCCCAGCATTTT	CAGGVSNQPQHF
TRBD1	NA	TRBJ1-5	TRBV11-2	TGTGCCAGCAGTCGGGACAGGAGACAGCCCCAGCATTTT	CASSRDRRQPQHF
TRBD1	NA	TRBJ1-4	TRBV4-1	TGCGCCAGCAGCATGGGACAGGGTGGACGTGAAAAACTGTTTTTT	CASSMGQGGREKLFF
TRBD1	NA	TRBJ1-4	TRBV7-9	TGTGCCAGCAGCTTAATCACAGGGGGTAATGAAAAACTGTTTTTT	CASSLITGGNEKLFF
NA	NA	TRBJ2-1	TRBV13	TGTGCCAGCAGCTGGGTAGGGGGTGGGTACAATGAGCAGTTCTTC	CASSWVGGGYNEQFF
NA	NA	TRBJ1-5	TRBV6-1	TGTGCCAGCAGTGAAGCGGGCAGGGGCCCATATAGCAATCAGCCCCAGCATTTT	CASSEAGRGPYSNQPQHF
TRBD2	NA	TRBJ2-3	TRBV7-3	TGTGCCAGCAGCCCCTCCCGGGGTAGCGGGAGATACACAGATACGCAGTATTTT	CASSPSRGSGRYTDTQYF
NA	NA	TRBJ2-1	TRBV27	TGTGCCAGCAGTCCCGCCCAAAACGAGGACAATGAGCAGTTCTTC	CASSPAQNEDNEQFF
NA	NA	TRBJ1-2	TRBV6-1	TGTGCCAGCAGTTCGGGGCAGGGGGGCTACACCTTC	CASSSGQGGYTF
TRBD1	NA	TRBJ1-3	TRBV4-1	TGCGCCAGCAGAAGAGGGACAGACTCTGGAAACACCATATATTTT	CASRRGTDSGNTIYF
NA	NA	TRBJ1-5	TRBV19	TGTGCCAGTGCCGGACTAGGAAGCAATCAGCCCCAGCATTTT	CASAGLGSNQPQHF
TRBD1	NA	TRBJ1-3	TRBV7-9	TGTGCCAGCAGCTTAGGGACCGGGACAGGGGCAAACACCATATATTTT	CASSLGTGTGANTIYF